This TCR beta chain was retrieved from a study of a mutant IDH1 vaccine in newly diagnosed glioma. At the level of the study: Investigators started vaccination 4-6 weeks after radiotherapy alone, or with temozolomide cycles. It was at week 35 that visit V12 occurred, and at week 47 that visit V13 did. The treated group averaged about 41 years old and was 62.5% male, around 38% female. The study, taken as a whole, reports: Across multiple MHC alleles, over 90% of patients had vaccine-induced responses.

The CDR3 covers 14 residues. Germline loops: CDR1 LGHNA, CDR2 YSLEER. Trimming cost V 3 bases and J 5 bases; bases outside gene matches: 4. Data came from immunoSEQ multiplex PCR; TCRdb stores just in-frame clones and leaves some out. The sample includes 50,000 to 70,000 clones, roughly four fifths seen only once; the top ten take more than 3%. Time point specified: week 47, end of study. Each vaccine dose was 300 ug of mutant IDH1 20-mer peptide, with topical imiquimod. Details on this clone: Its antigen is unknown.

This TCR was sampled from a woman aged 45 to 65 with glioma. V gene TRBV4-3 combines with J gene TRBJ2-5; 9 bases align to TRBD1. The material was PBMCs, obtained from a glioma patient whose treatment included an IDH1 peptide vaccine. CDR3 sequence (DNA): TGCGCCAGCAGCCACACAGGGGGCTGGGAGACCCAGTACTTC. Translation: CASSHTGGWETQYF.